This entry lists 24 T cell receptor beta chains sequenced from one sample in a study of T cell responses to AZD1222 COVID-19 vaccine. Libraries were prepared by immunoSEQ multiplex PCR; TCRdb keeps only in-frame clonotypes and omits some of them. The table has roughly 130,000 clones, 92% seen once. The sample here was peripheral blood, taken on day 0 of AZD1222 vaccination. The receptors come from an adult in good health.

This chain links TRBV4-1 with TRBJ1-2; 7 bases align to TRBD1. V lost 2 bases and J lost 3; bases outside the gene matches: 6. The CDR3 runs to 15 residues. Per the germline V gene, CDR1 is MGHRA and CDR2 is YSYEKL. CDR3 loop: CASSQLDREYYGYTF. The CDR3 DNA is TGCGCCAGCAGCCAACTCGACAGGGAGTACTATGGCTACACCTTC.

This clone occurred once. The V gene is TRBV28, the J gene TRBJ2-3; possible D gene TRBD2, 7 bases. The CDR3 sequence is 15 residues long. Trimming shortened V by 7 bases and J by 1 base, and 15 bases separated the two germline ends. Germline CDR1 is MDHEN and CDR2 is SYDVKM. The CDR3: CASNLSGGGTDTQYF. CDR3 coding DNA: TGTGCCAGCAACCTATCGGGGGGCGGCACAGATACGCAGTATTTT.

V usage is TRBV4-3 and J usage is TRBJ2-7, with 10 bases matching TRBD1. Trimming took 1 base from V and 3 from J; bases not matched to a gene: 6. The germline V gene has CDR1 LGHNA and CDR2 YSLEER. The CDR3 extends over 16 amino acids. The DNA of the CDR3 is TGCGCCAGCAGCCAAGGGGACAGGGGCTTATTCTACGAGCAGTACTTC. As protein: CASSQGDRGLFYEQYF.

As concerns this clone: This CDR3 is also generated by other DNA sequences in the sample. This chain connects TRBV6-5 to TRBJ2-2, with D possibly TRBD2 on 5 matching bases. The germline CDR1 and CDR2 sequences are MNHEY and SVGAGI. V lost 6 bases to trimming and J lost 5 bases, with 10 bases between them. There are 13 residues in the CDR3. DNA for the CDR3: TGTGCCAGCAGCCCCCGGGGAACCGGGGAGCTGTTTTTT. It is translated as CASSPRGTGELFF.

The chain combines TRBV7-8 with TRBJ2-7, with a tentative D call TRBD2 (5 bases). Germline loops: CDR1 SGHVS, CDR2 FQNEAQ. V was clipped by 5 bases and J by 3 bases, with 11 bases between them. This CDR3 has 13 residues. In nucleotides, the CDR3 is TGTGCCAGCAGCGGCAGGACTTACTACGAGCAGTACTTC. It encodes CASSGRTYYEQYF. Combining the CDR3 with reference TRBV7-8 and TRBJ2-7 gives the whole variable domain GAGVSQSPRYKVAKRGQDVALRCDPISGHVSLFWYQQALGQGPEFLTYFQNEAQLDKSGLPSDRFFAERPEGSVSTLKIQRTQQEDSAVYLCASSGRTYYEQYFGPGTRLTVT.

CDR3 coding DNA: TGTGCCAGCAGTTACACGGGACAGGGGGCAGTTCAGCCCCAGCATTTT. It yields the protein CASSYTGQGAVQPQHF. The chain uses TRBV6-2 or TRBV6-3 and TRBJ1-5, with 12 bases identical to TRBD1. Germline CDR1 MNHEY, CDR2 SVGEGT. CDR3 length: 16 residues. V shed 2 bases, J shed 6 bases, and the junction held 5 bases outside the gene matches.

The chain employs TRBV2 and TRBJ1-2; a weak D match, TRBD1 (5 bases). Between the trimmed V and J ends, which lost 0 bases and 5 bases, there was a span of 16 bases. CDR1 and CDR2 from the germline V gene are SNHLY and FYNNEI. CDR3 length: 16 residues. DNA for the CDR3: TGTGCCAGCAGTGAAGCGCTTCAGGGCAGAGGGTATGGCTACACCTTC. Translation gives CASSEALQGRGYGYTF.

The genes are TRBV2 and TRBJ1-4; D uncertain. There are 15 residues in the CDR3. The ends were cut back, 8 bases at V and 2 bases at J, with 15 bases in the middle. Germline CDR1 SNHLY, CDR2 FYNNEI. The CDR3 region is CASQLGVGTNEKLFF. The CDR3 DNA sequence: TGTGCCAGCCAACTCGGGGTGGGGACTAATGAAAAACTGTTTTTT.

This chain uses TRBV6-2 or TRBV6-3 with TRBJ1-4; the D gene is possibly TRBD1 (5 bases). V was clipped by 2 bases and J by 7 bases, with 14 bases between them. The CDR3 runs 15 residues. Looked up from germline, CDR1 is MNHEY and CDR2 is SVGEGT. CDR3 in amino acids: CASSYLWGVGEKLFF. The CDR3 DNA is TGTGCCAGCAGTTACCTCTGGGGGGTCGGTGAAAAACTGTTTTTT.

This clone has only a few counts. This chain links TRBV18 with TRBJ1-5; a possible D gene is TRBD1 (5 bases). Looked up from germline, CDR1 is KGHSH and CDR2 is LQKENI. The germline V and J ends were trimmed by 3 bases and 1 base, with 13 bases remaining between them. The CDR3 sequence is 16 residues long. The CDR3 DNA reads TGTGCCAGCTCACCCACGTCATGGGACAGCAATCAGCCCCAGCATTTT. Translation gives CASSPTSWDSNQPQHF.

The chain carries TRBV18 and TRBJ2-5, with 8 bases lining up with TRBD2. The germline gives CDR1 KGHSH, CDR2 LQKENI. CDR3 length equals 14 residues. V lost 3 bases, J lost 7 bases, and 7 bases stayed unmatched. The CDR3 here is CASSPASGSGTQYF. The CDR3 nucleotides are TGTGCCAGCTCACCGGCTAGCGGGTCGGGGACCCAGTACTTC.

This clone was seen more than once but under ten times. The chain recombines TRBV2 with TRBJ1-1; a possible D gene is TRBD1 (6 bases). The CDR3 is 13 amino acids. Looked up from germline, CDR1 is SNHLY and CDR2 is FYNNEI. Trimming shortened V by 7 bases and J by 1 base, and 10 bases separated the two germline ends. CDR3 region: CASTPGQNTEAFF. DNA for the CDR3: TGTGCCAGCACTCCGGGACAGAACACTGAAGCTTTCTTT.

CDR3 in DNA: TGTGCCAGTAGTGAAGGACAGGGGGGACTCTACGAGCAGTACTTC. Translation: CASSEGQGGLYEQYF. This sequence joins TRBV19 and TRBJ2-7, with 10 bases that match TRBD1. The CDR3 sequence is 15 residues long. Unmatched junction bases numbered 7, after V lost 5 bases and J lost 3 bases. Germline loops: CDR1 LNHDA, CDR2 SQIVND (reference sequence).

This clone was picked up one time. The rearrangement joins TRBV7-2 to TRBJ2-1; D is perhaps TRBD2 (6 bases). V lost 5 bases and J lost 0, with 14 bases in between. The CDR3 extends over 16 amino acids. Per the germline V gene, CDR1 is SGHTA and CDR2 is FQGNSA. The chain's CDR3 is CASSHSRTNSYNEQFF. The CDR3 DNA is TGTGCCAGCAGCCATAGTCGGACTAACTCCTACAATGAGCAGTTCTTC.

This clone has only a few counts. V is TRBV9 and J is TRBJ1-6; D call uncertain. Trimming stripped 4 bases from V and 1 base from J, with 6 bases between. Germline V gene data show CDR1 as SGDLS and CDR2 as YYNGEE. The CDR3 spans 14 residues. The CDR3 DNA sequence: TGTGCCAGCAGCCTCCTATCCTATAATTCACCCCTCCACTTT. Translating it yields CASSLLSYNSPLHF.

The rearrangement joins TRBV7-6 to TRBJ1-2; maybe TRBD1 (5 bases). Germline lookup yields CDR1 SGHVS and CDR2 FNYEAQ. The CDR3 is 12 amino acids. V was cut by 3 bases and J by 8 bases, with 10 bases left in between. The CDR3: CASSFSGRGYTF. The CDR3, as DNA: TGTGCCAGCAGCTTCTCAGGGCGAGGCTACACCTTC.

The chain is built from TRBV9 and TRBJ2-5; the match to TRBD2 covers 10 bases. V shed 4 bases and J 4 bases; nucleotides not matched to a gene: 7. The germline gives CDR1 SGDLS, CDR2 YYNGEE. CDR3 length: 15 residues. The CDR3 region is CASSLTAGGPETQYF. The CDR3 DNA is TGTGCCAGCAGCTTAACAGCGGGGGGGCCAGAGACCCAGTACTTC.

J is TRBJ2-5 and V is TRBV10-3; maybe TRBD2 (7 bases). V lost 4 bases to trimming and J lost 3 bases, with 12 bases between them. The CDR3 has 14 amino acids. Germline CDR1 ENHRY, CDR2 SYGVKD. The CDR3 nucleotides are TGTGCCATCAGTGGGGGAGGGACAAAAGAGACCCAGTACTTC. This sequence encodes CAISGGGTKETQYF.

The V call is TRBV14, the J call TRBJ1-6; 7 nucleotides line up with TRBD1. The CDR3 is 14 residues long. Germline assignment: CDR1 SGHDN and CDR2 FVKESK. V was pared by 3 bases and J by 7 bases, with 3 bases of the junction left unmatched. CDR3 in amino acids: CASSQTGLNSPLHF. CDR3 nucleotide sequence: TGTGCCAGCAGCCAGACAGGGTTAAATTCACCCCTCCACTTT.

The J gene is TRBJ1-2, the V gene TRBV13; no reliable D call. CDR3 size: 16 residues. Germline V CDR1 and CDR2: PRHDT, FYEKMQ (reference sequence). Trimming shortened V by 1 base and J by 7 bases, and 19 bases separated the two germline ends. In DNA form, the CDR3 reads TGTGCCAGCAGCTTAGAAACCACCCGTGGCTCTAGTGGCTACACCTTC. It encodes CASSLETTRGSSGYTF.

The chain has TRBV7-9 and TRBJ1-5; no clear D gene. V lost 4 bases, J lost 6 bases, and 13 bases lay in between. Per germline, CDR1 SEHNR and CDR2 FQNEAQ (reference sequence). This CDR3 spans 14 amino acids. CDR3 protein: CASSWGDPSQPQHF. The DNA of the CDR3 is TGTGCCAGCAGCTGGGGTGACCCGAGTCAGCCCCAGCATTTT.

The count of this clone is one. CDR3 region: CASSYRGGLETEAFF. As DNA, the CDR3 is TGTGCCAGCAGTTACCGGGGGGGGCTAGAGACTGAAGCTTTCTTT. This sequence joins TRBV6-5 and TRBJ1-1, with D perhaps matching TRBD1 (6 bases). The CDR3 totals 15 residues. The ends were cut back, 2 bases at V and 5 bases at J, with 15 bases in the middle. Germline assignment: CDR1 MNHEY and CDR2 SVGAGI.

CDR3 coding DNA: TGTGCCAGTATCCCAGGGACAGGTGAAAACATTCAGTACTTC. Translation gives CASIPGTGENIQYF. The J gene is TRBJ2-4, the V gene TRBV19; TRBD1 matches at 8 bases. The CDR3 has 14 amino acids. Trimming cost V 7 bases and J 5 bases; bases outside gene matches: 7. Germline CDR1 and CDR2: LNHDA and SQIVND (reference sequence).

This chain joins TRBV29-1 and TRBJ2-5, with a weak D call TRBD2 (5 bases). V lost 4 bases and J lost 0, with 15 bases in between. Per germline, CDR1 SQVTM and CDR2 ANQGSEA. The CDR3 totals 15 residues. CDR3 sequence reads: CSVVLVSGNQETQYF. CDR3 nucleotide sequence: TGCAGCGTTGTATTGGTATCGGGGAACCAAGAGACCCAGTACTTC.